This TCR beta chain came from a study of T cell responses to AZD1222 COVID-19 vaccine. The overall study: Pooling was applied to second doses at about 4 or about 12 weeks. Study-wide findings and caveats: Repertoires were obtained only post-peak T cell response. Unmutated variant regions are reportedly targeted by nearly half of spike-specific TCRs. Donor demographics were predominantly white British with a female majority; clonal diversity may be underestimated.

This CDR3 is 17 amino acids long. The J segment lost 0 bases and the V segment lost 5 bases, leaving 10 bases of the junction unmatched. The germline V gene encodes CDR1 MDHEN and CDR2 SYDVKM. Sequencing was performed with immunoSEQ multiplex PCR; in TCRdb, only in-frame clones are kept and a portion is missing. There are some 60,000 clones in the sample; more than 65% occur only once, and over 15% lies in the top ten. Notes on this clone: What it binds is unknown.

The chain has TRBV28 and TRBJ1-5; TRBD1 matches at 7 bases. Specimen: peripheral blood, collected on day 0 of AZD1222 vaccination. The receptor was derived from an adult in good health. DNA of the CDR3: TGTGCCAGCAGTCCACTATACAGGGGCTTTAGCAATCAGCCCCAGCATTTT. It specifies CASSPLYRGFSNQPQHF.